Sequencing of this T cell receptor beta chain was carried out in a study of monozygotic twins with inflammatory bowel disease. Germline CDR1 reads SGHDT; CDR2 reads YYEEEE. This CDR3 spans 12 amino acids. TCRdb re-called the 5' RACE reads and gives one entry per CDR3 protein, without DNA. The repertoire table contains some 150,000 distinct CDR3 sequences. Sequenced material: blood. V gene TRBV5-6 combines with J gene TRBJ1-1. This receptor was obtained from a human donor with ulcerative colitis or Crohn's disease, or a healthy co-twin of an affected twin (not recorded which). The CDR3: CASSWGNTEAFF.